This entry features one TCR beta chain sequence. One junction end disagrees with the germline gene, perhaps due to a read error. Germline CDR1 reads MNHNS; CDR2 reads SASEGT. This CDR3 spans 15 amino acids. The data were taken from a study of metastatic and nonmetastatic thyroid tumors. Study-wide background: Repertoires were compared across blood and tumor or nodule tissue from malignant and benign thyroid patients.

TCRdb redid the clone calls on the PCR reads using MiXCR. The data contain over 35,000 clones, less than 15% of them singletons. Before thyroid surgery, none of the patients had received any treatment. This TCR was recovered from a female donor with papillary thyroid cancer or a benign thyroid nodule (not recorded which). Some clones in this sample may be carry-over from other donors' samples. This chain links TRBV6-1 with TRBJ1-5; D remains unclear. Sequenced material: blood. This CDR3 is CASRCRFDSNHPQHF. CDR3 nucleotides: TGTGCCAGCAGGTGCAGGTTCGATAGCAATCATCCCCAGCATTTT.